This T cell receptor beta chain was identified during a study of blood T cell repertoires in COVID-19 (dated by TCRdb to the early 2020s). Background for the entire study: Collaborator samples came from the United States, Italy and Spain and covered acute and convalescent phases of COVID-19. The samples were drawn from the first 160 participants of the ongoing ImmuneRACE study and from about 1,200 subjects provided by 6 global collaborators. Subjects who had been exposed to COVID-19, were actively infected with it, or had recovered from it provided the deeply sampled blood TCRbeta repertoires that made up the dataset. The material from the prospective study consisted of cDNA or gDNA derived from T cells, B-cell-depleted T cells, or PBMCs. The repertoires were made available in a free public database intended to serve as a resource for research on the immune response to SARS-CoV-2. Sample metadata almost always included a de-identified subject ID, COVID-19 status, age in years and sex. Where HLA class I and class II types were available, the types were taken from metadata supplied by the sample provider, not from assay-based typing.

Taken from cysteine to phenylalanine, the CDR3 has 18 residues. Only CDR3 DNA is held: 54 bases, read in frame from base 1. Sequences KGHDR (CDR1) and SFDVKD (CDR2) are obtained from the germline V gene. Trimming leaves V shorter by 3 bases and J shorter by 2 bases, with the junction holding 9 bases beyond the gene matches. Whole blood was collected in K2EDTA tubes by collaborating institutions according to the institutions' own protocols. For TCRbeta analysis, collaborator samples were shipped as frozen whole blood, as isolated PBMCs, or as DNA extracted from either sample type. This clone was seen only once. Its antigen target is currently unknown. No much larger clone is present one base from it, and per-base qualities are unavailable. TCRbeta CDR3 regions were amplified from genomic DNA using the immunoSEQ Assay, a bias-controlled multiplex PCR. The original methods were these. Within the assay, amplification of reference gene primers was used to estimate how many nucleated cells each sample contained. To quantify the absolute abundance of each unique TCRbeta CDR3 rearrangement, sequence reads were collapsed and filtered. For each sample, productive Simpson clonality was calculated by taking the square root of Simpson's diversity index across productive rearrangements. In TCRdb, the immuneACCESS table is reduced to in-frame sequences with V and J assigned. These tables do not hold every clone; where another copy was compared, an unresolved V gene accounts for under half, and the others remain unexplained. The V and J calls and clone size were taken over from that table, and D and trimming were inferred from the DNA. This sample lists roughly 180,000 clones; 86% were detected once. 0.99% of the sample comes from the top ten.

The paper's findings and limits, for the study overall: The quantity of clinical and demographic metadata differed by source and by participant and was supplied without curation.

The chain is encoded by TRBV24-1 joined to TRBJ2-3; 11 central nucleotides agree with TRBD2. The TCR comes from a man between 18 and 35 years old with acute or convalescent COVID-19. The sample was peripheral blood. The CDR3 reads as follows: CATSDADLAGGDTDTQYF. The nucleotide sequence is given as TGTGCCACCAGTGATGCCGACCTAGCGGGGGGCGACACAGATACGCAGTATTTT.